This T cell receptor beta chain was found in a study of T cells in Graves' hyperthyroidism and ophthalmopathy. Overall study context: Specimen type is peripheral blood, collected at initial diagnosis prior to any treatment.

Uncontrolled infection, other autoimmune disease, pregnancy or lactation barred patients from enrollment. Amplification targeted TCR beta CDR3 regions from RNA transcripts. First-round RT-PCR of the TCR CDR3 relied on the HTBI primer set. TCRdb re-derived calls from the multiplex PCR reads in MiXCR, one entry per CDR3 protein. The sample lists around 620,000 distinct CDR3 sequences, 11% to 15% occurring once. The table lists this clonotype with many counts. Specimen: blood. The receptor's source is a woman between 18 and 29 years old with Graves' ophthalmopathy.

CDR3 protein: CASSQDFSGYAYNEQFF. CDR3 bases: TGTGCCAGCAGCCAAGATTTTAGTGGGTATGCCTACAATGAGCAGTTCTTC. The chain couples TRBV3-1 to TRBJ2-1; D is uncertain. There are 17 residues in the CDR3. Trimming took 0 bases from V and 2 from J, leaving 14 bases between them. The germline gives CDR1 LGHDT, CDR2 YNNKEL (reference sequence).